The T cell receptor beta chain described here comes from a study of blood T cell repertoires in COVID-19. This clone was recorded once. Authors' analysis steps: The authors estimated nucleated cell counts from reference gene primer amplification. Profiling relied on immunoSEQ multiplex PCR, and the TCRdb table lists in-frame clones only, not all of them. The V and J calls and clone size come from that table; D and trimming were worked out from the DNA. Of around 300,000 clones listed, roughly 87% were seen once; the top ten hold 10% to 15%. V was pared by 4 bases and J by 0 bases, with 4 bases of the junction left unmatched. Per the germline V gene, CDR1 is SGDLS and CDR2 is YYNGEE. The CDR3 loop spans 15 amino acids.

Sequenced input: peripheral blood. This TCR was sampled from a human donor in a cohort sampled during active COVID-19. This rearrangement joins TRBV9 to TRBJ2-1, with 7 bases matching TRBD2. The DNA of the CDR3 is TGTGCCAGCAGCACCAGCGGGGCCTCCTACAATGAGCAGTTCTTC. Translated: CASSTSGASYNEQFF.